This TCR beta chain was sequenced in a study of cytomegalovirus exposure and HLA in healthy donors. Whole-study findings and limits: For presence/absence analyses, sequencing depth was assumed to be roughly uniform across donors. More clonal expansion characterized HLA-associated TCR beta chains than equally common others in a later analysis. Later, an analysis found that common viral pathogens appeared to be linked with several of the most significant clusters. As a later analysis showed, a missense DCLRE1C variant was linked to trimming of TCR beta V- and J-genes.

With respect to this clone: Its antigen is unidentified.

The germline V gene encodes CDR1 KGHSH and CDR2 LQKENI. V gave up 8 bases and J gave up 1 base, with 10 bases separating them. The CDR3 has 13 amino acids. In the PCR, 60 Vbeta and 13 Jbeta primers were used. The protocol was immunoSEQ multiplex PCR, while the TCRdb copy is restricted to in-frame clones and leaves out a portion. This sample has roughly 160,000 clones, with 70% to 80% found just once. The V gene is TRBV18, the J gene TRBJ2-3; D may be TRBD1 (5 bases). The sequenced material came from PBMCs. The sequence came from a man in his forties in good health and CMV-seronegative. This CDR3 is CASRDSGTDTQYF. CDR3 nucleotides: TGTGCCAGCCGAGACAGCGGCACAGATACGCAGTATTTT.